This TCR beta chain was sequenced in a study of blood T cells in healthy people across ages. Germline assignment: CDR1 MNHNS and CDR2 SASEGT. The CDR3 runs 15 residues. A second PCR, run for roughly 6 to 11 cycles, used a sample-barcoded 5' primer plus a J-beta primer mix. TCRdb used MiXCR to reprocess the 5' RACE reads, holding one entry per CDR3 protein. Seen here are about 1.5 million distinct CDR3 sequences, approximately 38% observed once, and the top ten hold 6.5% to 10%. This TCR came from a woman younger than 30 in good health. The V call is TRBV6-1, the J call TRBJ2-1; a weak D match, TRBD1 (6 bases). The end of the DNA is better explained by TRBJ2-7, so the J call may be wrong. Sequenced sample: blood. CDR3 residues: CASSTDRSSYNEQYF. DNA for the CDR3: TGTGCCAGCAGTACCGACAGGAGCTCCTACAATGAGCAGTACTTC.